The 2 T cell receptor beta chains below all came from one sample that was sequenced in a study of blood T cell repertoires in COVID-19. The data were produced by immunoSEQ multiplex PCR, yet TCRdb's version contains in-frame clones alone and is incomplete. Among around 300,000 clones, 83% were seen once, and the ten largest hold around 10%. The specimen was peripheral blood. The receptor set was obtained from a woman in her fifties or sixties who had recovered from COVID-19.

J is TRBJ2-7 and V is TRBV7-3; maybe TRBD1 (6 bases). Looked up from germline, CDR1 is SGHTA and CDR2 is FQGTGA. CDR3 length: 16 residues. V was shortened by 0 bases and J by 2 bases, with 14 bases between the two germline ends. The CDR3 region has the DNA TGTGCCAGCAGCTTAACGGGACACGCGTCCCCCTACGAGCAGTACTTC. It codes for CASSLTGHASPYEQYF.

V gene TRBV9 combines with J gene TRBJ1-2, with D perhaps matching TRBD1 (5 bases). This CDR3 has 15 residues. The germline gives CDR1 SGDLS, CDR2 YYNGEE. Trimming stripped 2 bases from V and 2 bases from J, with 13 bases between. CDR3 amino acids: CASSVQPGGNYGYTF. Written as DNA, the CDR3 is TGTGCCAGCAGCGTCCAGCCGGGGGGGAACTATGGCTACACCTTC.